The clone carrying this TCR beta chain was found once. This sample was taken from a study of shared clonotypes between healthy human individuals. Assay: immunoSEQ multiplex PCR; the TCRdb copy retains only in-frame clones and omits some. The table has 2.3 million or so clones, 80% to 95% seen once; the top ten hold roughly 0.36%. The sequencing sample was made of naive CD4+ T cells from PBMCs. Subset here: CD45RA+ positively selected. This receptor was obtained from a man aged 18 to 30 in good health. Some clones in this sample may be carry-over from other donors' samples.

The CDR3 loop is CASSLSGGMPPYEQYF. The CDR3 DNA is TGTGCCAGCAGCCTGTCCGGGGGCATGCCCCCCTACGAGCAGTACTTC. The rearrangement links TRBV5-4 to TRBJ2-7, with D tentatively TRBD1 or TRBD2 (6 bases each). This CDR3 region has 16 residues. V was shortened by 4 bases and J by 2 bases, with 19 bases between the two germline ends. Germline V lookup: CDR1 SGHNT, CDR2 YYREEE (reference sequence).